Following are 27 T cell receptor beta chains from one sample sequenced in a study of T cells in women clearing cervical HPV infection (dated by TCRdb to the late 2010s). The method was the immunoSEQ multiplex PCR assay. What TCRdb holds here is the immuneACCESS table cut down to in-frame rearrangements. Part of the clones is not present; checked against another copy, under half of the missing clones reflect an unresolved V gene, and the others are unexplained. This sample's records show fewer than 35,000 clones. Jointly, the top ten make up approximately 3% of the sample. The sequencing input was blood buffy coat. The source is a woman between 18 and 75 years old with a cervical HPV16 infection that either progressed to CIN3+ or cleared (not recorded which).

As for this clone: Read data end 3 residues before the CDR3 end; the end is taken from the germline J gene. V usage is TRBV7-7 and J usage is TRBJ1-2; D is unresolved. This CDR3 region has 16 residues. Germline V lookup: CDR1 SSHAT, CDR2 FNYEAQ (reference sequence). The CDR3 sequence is CASSLSSGLAKNIYTF. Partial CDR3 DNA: TGTGCCAGCAGCTTGAGTAGCGGGCTAGCCAAAAACATC.

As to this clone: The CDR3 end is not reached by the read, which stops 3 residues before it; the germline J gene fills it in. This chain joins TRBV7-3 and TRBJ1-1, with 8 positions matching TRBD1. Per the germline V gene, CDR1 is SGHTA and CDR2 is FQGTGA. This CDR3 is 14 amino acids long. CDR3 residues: CASSLAAGGFGAFF. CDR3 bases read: TGTGCCAGCAGCTTAGCGGCAGGGGGCTTTGGC.

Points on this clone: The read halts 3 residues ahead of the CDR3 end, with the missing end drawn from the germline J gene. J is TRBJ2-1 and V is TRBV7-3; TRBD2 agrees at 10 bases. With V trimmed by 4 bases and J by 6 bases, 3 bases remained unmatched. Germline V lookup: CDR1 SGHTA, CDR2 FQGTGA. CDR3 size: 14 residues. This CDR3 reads CASSSSGGGNEQFF. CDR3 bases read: TGTGCCAGCAGCTCTAGCGGGGGAGGCAATGAG.

The CDR3 here is CASTLSYNSPLFF. CDR3 DNA (partial): TGTGCCAGCACCCTCTCCTATAATTCACCG. The V and J genes are TRBV2 and TRBJ2-2; no clear D. The read is 3 residues too short to cover the CDR3 end, so that end is filled in from the germline J gene. CDR3 length: 13 amino acids. Germline V gene data show CDR1 as SNHLY and CDR2 as FYNNEI.

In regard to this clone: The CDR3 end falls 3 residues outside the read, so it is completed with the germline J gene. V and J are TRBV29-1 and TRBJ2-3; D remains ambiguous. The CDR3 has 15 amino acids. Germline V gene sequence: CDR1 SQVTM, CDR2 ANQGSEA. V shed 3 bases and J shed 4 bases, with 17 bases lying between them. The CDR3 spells CSVDGGEEIADTQYF. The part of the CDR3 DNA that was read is TGCAGCGTTGATGGCGGAGAAGAGATCGCAGATACG.

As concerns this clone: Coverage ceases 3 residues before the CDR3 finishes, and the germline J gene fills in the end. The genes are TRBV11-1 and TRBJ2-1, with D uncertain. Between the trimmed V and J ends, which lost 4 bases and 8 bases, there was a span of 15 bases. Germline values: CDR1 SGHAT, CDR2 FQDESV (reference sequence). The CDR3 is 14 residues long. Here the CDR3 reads CASSSTPLYDEQFF. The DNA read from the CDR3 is TGTGCCAGCAGCTCAACCCCTCTATACGATGAG. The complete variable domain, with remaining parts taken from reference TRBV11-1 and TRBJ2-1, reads EAEVAQSPRYKITEKSQAVAFWCDPISGHATLYWYRQILGQGPELLVQFQDESVVDDSQLPKDRFSAERLKGVDSTLKIQPAELGDSAMYLCASSSTPLYDEQFFGPGTRLTVL.

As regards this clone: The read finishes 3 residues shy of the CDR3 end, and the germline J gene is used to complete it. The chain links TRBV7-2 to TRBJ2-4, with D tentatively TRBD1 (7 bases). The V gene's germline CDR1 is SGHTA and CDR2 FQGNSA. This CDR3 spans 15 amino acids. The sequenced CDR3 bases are TGTGCCAGCAGCTTAGGGCCGCGACAGGGAGGTGGT. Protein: CASSLGPRQGGG. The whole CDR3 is CASSLGPRQGGGQYF.

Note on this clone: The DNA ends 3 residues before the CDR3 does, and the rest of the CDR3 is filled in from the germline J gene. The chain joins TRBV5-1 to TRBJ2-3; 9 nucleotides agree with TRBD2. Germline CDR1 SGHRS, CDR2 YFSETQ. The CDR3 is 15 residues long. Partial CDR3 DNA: TGCGCCAGCAGCTTGGCGCGGGGGGGCCCGGAGACG. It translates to CASSLARGGPET. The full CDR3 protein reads CASSLARGGPETQYF.

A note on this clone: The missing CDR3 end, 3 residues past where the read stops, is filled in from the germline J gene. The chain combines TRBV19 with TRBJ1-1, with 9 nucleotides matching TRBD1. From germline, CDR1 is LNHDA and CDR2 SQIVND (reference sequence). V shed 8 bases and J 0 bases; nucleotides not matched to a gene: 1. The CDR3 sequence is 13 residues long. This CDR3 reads CASGTGLNTEAFF. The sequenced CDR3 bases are TGTGCCAGTGGGACAGGGCTGAACACTGAA. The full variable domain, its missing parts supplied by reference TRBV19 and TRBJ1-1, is DGGITQSPKYLFRKEGQNVTLSCEQNLNHDAMYWYRQDPGQGLRLIYYSQIVNDFQKGDIAEGYSVSREKKESFPLTVTSAQKNPTAFYLCASGTGLNTEAFFGQGTRLTVV.

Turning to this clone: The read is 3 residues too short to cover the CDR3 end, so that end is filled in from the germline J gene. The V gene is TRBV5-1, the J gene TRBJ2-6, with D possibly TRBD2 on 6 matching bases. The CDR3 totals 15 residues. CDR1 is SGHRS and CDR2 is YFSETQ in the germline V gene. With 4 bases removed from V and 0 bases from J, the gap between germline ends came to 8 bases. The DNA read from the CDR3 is TGCGCCAGCAGCGCGGGAAGCTCTGGGGCCAACGTC. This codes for CASSAGSSGANV. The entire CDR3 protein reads CASSAGSSGANVLTF.

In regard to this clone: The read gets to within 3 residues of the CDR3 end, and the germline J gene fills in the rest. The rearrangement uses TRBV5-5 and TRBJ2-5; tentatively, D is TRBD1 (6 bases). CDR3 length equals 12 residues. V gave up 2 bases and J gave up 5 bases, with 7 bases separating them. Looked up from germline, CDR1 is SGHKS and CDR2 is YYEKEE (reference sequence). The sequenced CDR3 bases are TGTGCCAGCAGCTTTAGGGGGGAGACC. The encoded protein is CASSFRGET. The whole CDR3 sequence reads CASSFRGETQYF.

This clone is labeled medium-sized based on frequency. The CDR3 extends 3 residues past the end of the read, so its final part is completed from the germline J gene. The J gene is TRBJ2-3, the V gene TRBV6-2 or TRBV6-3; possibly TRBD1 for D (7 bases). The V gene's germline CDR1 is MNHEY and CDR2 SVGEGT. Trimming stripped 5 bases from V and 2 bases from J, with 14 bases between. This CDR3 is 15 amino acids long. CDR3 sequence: CASSRGTVNTDTQYF. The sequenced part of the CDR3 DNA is TGTGCCAGCAGTCGCGGGACAGTAAACACAGATACG.

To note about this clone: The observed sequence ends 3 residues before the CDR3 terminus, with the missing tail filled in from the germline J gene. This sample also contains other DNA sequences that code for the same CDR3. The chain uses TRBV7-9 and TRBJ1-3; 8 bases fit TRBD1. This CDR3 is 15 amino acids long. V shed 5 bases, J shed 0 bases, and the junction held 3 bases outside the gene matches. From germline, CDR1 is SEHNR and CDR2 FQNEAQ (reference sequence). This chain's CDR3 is CASSGTGLSGNTIYF. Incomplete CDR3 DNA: TGTGCCAGCAGCGGGACAGGTCTCTCTGGAAACACC.

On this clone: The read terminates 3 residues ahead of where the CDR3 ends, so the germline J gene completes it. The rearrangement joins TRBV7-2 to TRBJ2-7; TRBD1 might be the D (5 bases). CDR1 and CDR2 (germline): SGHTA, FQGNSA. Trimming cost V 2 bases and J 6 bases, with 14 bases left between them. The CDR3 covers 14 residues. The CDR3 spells CASSLIRVDGEQYF. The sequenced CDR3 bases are TGTGCCAGCAGCTTAATCAGGGTTGACGGCGAG.

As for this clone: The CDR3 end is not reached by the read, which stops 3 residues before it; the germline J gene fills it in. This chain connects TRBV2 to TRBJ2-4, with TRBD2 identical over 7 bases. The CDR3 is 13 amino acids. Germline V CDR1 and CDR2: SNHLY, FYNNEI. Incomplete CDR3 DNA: TGTGCCAGCAGTTGGGGACGGGACTATGGT. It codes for CASSWGRDYG. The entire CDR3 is CASSWGRDYGQYF.

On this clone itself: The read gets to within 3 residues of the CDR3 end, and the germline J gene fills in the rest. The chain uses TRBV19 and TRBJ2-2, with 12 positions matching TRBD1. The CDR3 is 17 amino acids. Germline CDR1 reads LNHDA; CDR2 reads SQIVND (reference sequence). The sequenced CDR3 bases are TGTGCCAGTAGTATAACGGGACAGGGGGCAACTAATGAAAAG. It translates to CASSITGQGATNEK. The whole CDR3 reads CASSITGQGATNEKLFF.

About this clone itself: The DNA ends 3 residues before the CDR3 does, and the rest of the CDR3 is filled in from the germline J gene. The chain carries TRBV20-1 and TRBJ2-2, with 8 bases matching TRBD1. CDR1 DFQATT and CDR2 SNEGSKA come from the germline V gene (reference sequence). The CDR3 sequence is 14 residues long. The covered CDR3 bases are TGCAGTGCTGGCCGCAGGGGGCAGGATGAAAAG. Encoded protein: CSAGRRGQDEK. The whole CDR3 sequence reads CSAGRRGQDEKLFF.

The CDR3 is CASSRRAGQPYSGANVLFF. CDR3 DNA, as far as it was read: TGTGCCAGTAGTCGCCGGGCGGGACAGCCCTATAGTGGGGCCAACGTG. V is TRBV19 and J is TRBJ2-2; maybe TRBD1 (7 bases). Sequencing ends 3 residues short of the CDR3 end; the germline J gene provides the rest. The CDR3 length is 19 residues. Germline V lookup: CDR1 LNHDA, CDR2 SQIVND (reference sequence).

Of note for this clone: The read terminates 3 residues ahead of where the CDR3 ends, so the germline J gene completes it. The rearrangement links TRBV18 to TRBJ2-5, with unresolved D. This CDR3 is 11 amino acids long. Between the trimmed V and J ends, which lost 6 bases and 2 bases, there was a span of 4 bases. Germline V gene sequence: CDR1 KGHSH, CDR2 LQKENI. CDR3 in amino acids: CASSSQETQYF. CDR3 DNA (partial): TGTGCCAGCTCGTCTCAAGAGACC.

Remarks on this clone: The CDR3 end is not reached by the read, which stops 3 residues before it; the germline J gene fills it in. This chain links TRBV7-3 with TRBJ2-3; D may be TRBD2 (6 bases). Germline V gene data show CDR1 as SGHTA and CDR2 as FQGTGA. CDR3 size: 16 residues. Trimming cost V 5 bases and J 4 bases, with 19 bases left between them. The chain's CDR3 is CASSPGWGVGADTQYF. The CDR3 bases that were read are TGTGCCAGCAGCCCCGGGTGGGGGGTTGGGGCAGATACG. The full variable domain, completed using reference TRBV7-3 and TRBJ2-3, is GAGVSQTPSNKVTEKGKYVELRCDPISGHTALYWYRQSLGQGPEFLIYFQGTGAADDSGLPNDRFFAVRPEGSVSTLKIQRTERGDSAVYLCASSPGWGVGADTQYFGPGTRLTVL.

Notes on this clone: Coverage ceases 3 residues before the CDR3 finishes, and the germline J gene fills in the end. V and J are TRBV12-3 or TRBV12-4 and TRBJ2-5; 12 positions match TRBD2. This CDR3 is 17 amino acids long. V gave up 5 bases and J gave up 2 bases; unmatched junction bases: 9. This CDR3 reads CASSPSPLAGGQETQYF. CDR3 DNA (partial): TGTGCCAGCAGTCCAAGTCCACTAGCGGGGGGACAAGAGACC.

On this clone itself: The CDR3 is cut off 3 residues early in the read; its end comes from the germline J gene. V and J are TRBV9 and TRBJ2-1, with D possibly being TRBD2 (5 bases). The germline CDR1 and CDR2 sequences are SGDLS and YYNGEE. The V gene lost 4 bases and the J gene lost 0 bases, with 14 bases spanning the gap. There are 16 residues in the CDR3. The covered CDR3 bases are TGTGCCAGCAGCCCAAATGCGGGTAGCTCCTACAATGAG. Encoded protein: CASSPNAGSSYNE. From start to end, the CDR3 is CASSPNAGSSYNEQFF.

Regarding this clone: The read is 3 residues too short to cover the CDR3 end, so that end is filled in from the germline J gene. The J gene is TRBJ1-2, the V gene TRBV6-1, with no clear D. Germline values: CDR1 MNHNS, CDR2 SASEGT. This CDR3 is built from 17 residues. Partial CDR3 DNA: TGTGCCAGCAGTGAAAAAGGTGGATGGAGGGCGGGCAATGAC. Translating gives CASSEKGGWRAGND. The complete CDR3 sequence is CASSEKGGWRAGNDYTF.

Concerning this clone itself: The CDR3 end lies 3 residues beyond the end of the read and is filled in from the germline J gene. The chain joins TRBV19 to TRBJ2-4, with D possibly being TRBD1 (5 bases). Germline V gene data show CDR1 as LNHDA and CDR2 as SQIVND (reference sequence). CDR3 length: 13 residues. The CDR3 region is CASSPGPVYGQYF. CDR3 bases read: TGTGCCAGTAGCCCAGGGCCGGTTTATGGT.

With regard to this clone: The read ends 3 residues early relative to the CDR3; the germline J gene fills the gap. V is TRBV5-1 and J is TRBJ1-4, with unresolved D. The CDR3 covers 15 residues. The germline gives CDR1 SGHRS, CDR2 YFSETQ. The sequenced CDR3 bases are TGCGCCAGCAGCTCCGGGGTTTATGAGGGTTCACCA. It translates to CASSSGVYEGSP. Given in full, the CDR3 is CASSSGVYEGSPLFF.

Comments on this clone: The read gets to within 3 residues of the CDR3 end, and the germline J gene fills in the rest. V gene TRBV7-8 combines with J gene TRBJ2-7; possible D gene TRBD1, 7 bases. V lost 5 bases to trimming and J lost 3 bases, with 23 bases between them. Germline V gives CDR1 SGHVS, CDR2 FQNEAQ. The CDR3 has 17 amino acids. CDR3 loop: CASSNRRDRSAYYEQYF. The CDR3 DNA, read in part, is TGTGCCAGCAGCAATAGGAGGGACAGAAGTGCCTACTACGAG.

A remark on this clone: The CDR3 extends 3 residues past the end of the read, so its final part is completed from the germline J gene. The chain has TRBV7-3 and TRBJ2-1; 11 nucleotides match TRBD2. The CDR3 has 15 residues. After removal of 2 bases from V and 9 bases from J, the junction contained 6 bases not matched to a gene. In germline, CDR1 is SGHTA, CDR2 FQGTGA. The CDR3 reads CASSLGSGGAREQFF. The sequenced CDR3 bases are TGTGCCAGCAGCTTAGGTAGCGGGGGGGCTCGTGAG.